This is a list of T cell receptor beta chains from one sample in a study of blood T cell repertoires in COVID-19. The assay was immunoSEQ multiplex PCR, and TCRdb's table has in-frame clones only and misses some. The table has fewer than 250,000 clones, roughly 90% seen once. What was sequenced was PBMCs or T cells enriched from blood (not recorded which). These receptors came from a young woman who had recovered from COVID-19. Each CDR3 is given with its conserved first and last residue. The order of the fields is J gene, CDR3 length, D gene, clone size, V gene, CDR3 protein, CDR3 DNA. The D gene is left open where the match is weak. Clone size is given for some rows only: seen once, a few or many times, or a class if the clone is expanded.

J: TRBJ2-3
length: 13
D: NA
size: NA
V: TRBV24-1
CDR3: CATSSTATDTQYF
DNA: TGTGCCACCAGTTCGACAGCTACAGATACGCAGTATTTT

J: TRBJ1-1
length: 15
D: NA
size: NA
V: TRBV4-1
CDR3: CASSQDGRQNTEAFF
DNA: TGCGCCAGCAGCCAAGATGGCAGACAGAACACTGAAGCTTTCTTT

J: TRBJ1-5
length: 13
D: NA
size: NA
V: TRBV6-5
CDR3: CASSYSSHQPQHF
DNA: TGTGCCAGCAGTTACTCGAGCCATCAGCCCCAGCATTTT

J: TRBJ2-3
length: 15
D: NA
size: once
V: TRBV24-1
CDR3: CATSEKGVQADTQYF
DNA: TGTGCCACCAGTGAAAAAGGGGTTCAAGCAGATACGCAGTATTTT

J: TRBJ1-5
length: 19
D: TRBD1
size: NA
V: TRBV28
CDR3: CASSLAGQVPTRSNQPQHF
DNA: TGTGCCAGCAGTTTAGCGGGACAGGTCCCCACCAGGAGCAATCAGCCCCAGCATTTT

J: TRBJ1-1
length: 16
D: TRBD1
size: NA
V: TRBV27
CDR3: CASSGRTGFMNTEAFF
DNA: TGTGCCAGCAGTGGTCGGACAGGGTTCATGAACACTGAAGCTTTCTTT

J: TRBJ1-2
length: 15
D: NA
size: once
V: TRBV19
CDR3: CASSILDRADYGYTF
DNA: TGTGCCAGTAGTATATTGGACCGAGCGGACTATGGCTACACCTTC

J: TRBJ2-1
length: 13
D: NA
size: NA
V: TRBV18
CDR3: CASSFSSGNEQFF
DNA: TGTGCCAGCTCATTTTCTTCAGGTAATGAGCAGTTCTTC

J: TRBJ1-2
length: 14
D: NA
size: NA
V: TRBV24-1
CDR3: CATSDPRGGHGYTF
DNA: TGTGCCACCAGTGACCCCCGCGGAGGCCATGGCTACACCTTC

J: TRBJ1-2
length: 14
D: NA
size: NA
V: TRBV5-1
CDR3: CASSLGQEGYGYTF
DNA: TGCGCCAGCAGCTTGGGGCAGGAGGGCTATGGCTACACCTTC

J: TRBJ2-7
length: 13
D: TRBD1
size: NA
V: TRBV6-5
CDR3: CASSGTGVFEQYF
DNA: TGTGCCAGCAGCGGGACAGGGGTTTTCGAGCAGTACTTC

J: TRBJ1-5
length: 17
D: TRBD1
size: NA
V: TRBV28
CDR3: CASRHTSVDRVSQPQHF
DNA: TGTGCCAGCAGACATACTTCCGTCGACAGGGTGAGTCAGCCCCAGCATTTT

J: TRBJ2-3
length: 15
D: NA
size: NA
V: TRBV30
CDR3: CAWNPGQFSTDTQYF
DNA: TGTGCCTGGAACCCCGGACAGTTTAGCACAGATACGCAGTATTTT